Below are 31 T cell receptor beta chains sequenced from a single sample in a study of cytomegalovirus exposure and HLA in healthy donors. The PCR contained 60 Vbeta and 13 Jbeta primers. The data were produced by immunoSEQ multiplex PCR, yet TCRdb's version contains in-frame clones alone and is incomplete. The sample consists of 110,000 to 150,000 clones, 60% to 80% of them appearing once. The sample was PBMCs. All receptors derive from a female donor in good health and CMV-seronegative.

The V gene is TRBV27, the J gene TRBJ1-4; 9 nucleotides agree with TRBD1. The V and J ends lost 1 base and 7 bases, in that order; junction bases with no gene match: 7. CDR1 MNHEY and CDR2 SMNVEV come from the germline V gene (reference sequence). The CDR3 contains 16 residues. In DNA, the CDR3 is TGTGCCAGCAGTTTATATACAGGGGGCGTAGGTGAAAAACTGTTTTTT. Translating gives CASSLYTGGVGEKLFF.

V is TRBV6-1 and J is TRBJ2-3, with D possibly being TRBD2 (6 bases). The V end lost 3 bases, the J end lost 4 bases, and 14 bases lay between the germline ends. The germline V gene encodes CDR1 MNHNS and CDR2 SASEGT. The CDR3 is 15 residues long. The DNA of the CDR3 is TGTGCCAGCAGTGACCGTGAGGGACTCTCAGATACGCAGTATTTT. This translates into CASSDREGLSDTQYF.

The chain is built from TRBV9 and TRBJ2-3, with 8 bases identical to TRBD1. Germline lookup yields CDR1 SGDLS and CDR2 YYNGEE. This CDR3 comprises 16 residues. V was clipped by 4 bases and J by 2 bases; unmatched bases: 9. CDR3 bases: TGTGCCAGCAGCTCATCGGACAGGGTCAACACAGATACGCAGTATTTT. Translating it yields CASSSSDRVNTDTQYF.

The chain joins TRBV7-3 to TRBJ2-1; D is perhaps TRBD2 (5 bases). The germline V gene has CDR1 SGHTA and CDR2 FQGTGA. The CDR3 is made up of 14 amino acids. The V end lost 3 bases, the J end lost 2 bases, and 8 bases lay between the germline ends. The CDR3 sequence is CASSLGEAYNEQFF. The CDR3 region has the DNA TGTGCCAGCAGCTTGGGAGAAGCCTACAATGAGCAGTTCTTC.

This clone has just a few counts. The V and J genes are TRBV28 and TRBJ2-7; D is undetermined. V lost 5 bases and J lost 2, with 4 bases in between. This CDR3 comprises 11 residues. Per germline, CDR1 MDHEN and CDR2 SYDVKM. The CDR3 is CASSQTYEQYF. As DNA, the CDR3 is TGTGCCAGCAGTCAAACCTACGAGCAGTACTTC.

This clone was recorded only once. As DNA, the CDR3 is TGTGCCAGTAGGGCAGACAGGAGCTCTGGAAACACCATATATTTT. It translates to CASRADRSSGNTIYF. The chain is built from TRBV19 and TRBJ1-3, with D maybe TRBD1 (6 bases). Germline lookup yields CDR1 LNHDA and CDR2 SQIVND (reference sequence). V was shortened by 6 bases and J by 0 bases, with 12 bases between the two germline ends. This CDR3 has 15 residues.

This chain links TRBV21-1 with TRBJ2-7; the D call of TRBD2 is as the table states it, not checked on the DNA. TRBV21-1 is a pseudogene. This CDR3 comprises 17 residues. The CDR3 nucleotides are TGTGCCAGCAGAAAAGGGGGGAGGTTCACCTCTCTCTACGAGCAGTACTTC. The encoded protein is CASRKGGRFTSLYEQYF.

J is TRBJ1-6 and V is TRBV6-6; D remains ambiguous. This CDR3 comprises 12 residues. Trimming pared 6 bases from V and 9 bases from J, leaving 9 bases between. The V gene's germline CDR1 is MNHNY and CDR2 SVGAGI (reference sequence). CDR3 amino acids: CASSLTSSPLHF. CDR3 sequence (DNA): TGTGCCAGCAGCTTGACAAGTTCACCCCTCCACTTT.

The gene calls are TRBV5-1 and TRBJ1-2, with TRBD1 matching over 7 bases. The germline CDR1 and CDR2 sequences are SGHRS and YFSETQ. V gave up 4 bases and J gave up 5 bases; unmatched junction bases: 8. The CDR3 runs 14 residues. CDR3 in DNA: TGCGCCAGCAGCAGGGGGCGCTTATTGTATGGCTACACCTTC. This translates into CASSRGRLLYGYTF. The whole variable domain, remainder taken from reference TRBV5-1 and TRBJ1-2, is KAGVTQTPRYLIKTRGQQVTLSCSPISGHRSVSWYQQTPGQGLQFLFEYFSETQRNKGNFPGRFSGRQFSNSRSEMNVSTLELGDSALYLCASSRGRLLYGYTFGSGTRLTVV.

The CDR3 is CASSSSGGRTEAFF. The CDR3 DNA follows: TGTGCCAGCAGCTCCTCAGGGGGAAGGACTGAAGCTTTCTTT. The V gene is TRBV7-3, the J gene TRBJ1-1; 7 positions agree with TRBD1. CDR1 SGHTA and CDR2 FQGTGA come from the germline V gene. CDR3 length: 14 residues. The ends lost 4 bases at V and 5 bases at J; junction bases unmatched: 7.

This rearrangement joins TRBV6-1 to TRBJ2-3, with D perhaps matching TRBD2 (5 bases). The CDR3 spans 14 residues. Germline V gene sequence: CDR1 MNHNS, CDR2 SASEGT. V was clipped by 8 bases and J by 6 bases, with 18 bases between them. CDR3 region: CASSEALPRDTQYF. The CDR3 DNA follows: TGTGCCAGCTCGGAGGCCCTCCCCCGGGATACGCAGTATTTT.

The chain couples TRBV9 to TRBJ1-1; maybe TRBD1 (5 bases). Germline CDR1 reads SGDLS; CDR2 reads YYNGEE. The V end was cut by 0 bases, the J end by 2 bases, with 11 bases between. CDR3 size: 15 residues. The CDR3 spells CASSVGGGGNTEAFF. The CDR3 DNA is TGTGCCAGCAGCGTAGGGGGGGGTGGAAACACTGAAGCTTTCTTT.

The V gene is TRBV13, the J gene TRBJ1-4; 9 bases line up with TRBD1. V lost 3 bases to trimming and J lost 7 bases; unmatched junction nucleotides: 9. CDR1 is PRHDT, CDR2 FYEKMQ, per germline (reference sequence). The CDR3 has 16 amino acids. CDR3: CASSFNYRGLGEKLFF. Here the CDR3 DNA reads TGTGCCAGCAGCTTCAACTACAGGGGGCTCGGTGAAAAACTGTTTTTT.

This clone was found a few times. CDR3 loop: CASSTGQGYGYTF. The CDR3 DNA is TGTGCCAGCAGCACGGGACAGGGGTATGGCTACACCTTC. The rearrangement links TRBV6-1 to TRBJ1-2; 10 bases are a match to TRBD1. The V segment lost 6 bases and the J segment 5 bases; nucleotides outside the gene matches: 3. CDR3 size: 13 residues. Germline V gene lookup returns CDR1 MNHNS and CDR2 SASEGT.

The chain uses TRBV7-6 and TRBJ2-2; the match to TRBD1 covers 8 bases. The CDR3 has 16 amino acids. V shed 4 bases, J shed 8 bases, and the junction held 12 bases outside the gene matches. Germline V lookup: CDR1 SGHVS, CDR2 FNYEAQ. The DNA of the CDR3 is TGTGCCAGCAGCTCCACAGGGGGTATGACGTCGGGGGAGCTGTTTTTT. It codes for CASSSTGGMTSGELFF.

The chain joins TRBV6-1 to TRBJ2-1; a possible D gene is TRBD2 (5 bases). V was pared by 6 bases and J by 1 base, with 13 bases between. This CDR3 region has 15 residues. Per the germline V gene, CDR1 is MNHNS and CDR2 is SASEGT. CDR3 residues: CASRRAWESYNEQFF. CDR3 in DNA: TGTGCCAGCAGGAGGGCCTGGGAGTCCTACAATGAGCAGTTCTTC.

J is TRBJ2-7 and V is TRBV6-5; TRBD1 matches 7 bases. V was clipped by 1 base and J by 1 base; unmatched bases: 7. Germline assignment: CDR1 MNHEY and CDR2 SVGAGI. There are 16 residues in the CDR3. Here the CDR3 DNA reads TGTGCCAGCAGTTACTTTTCCGGGACAGAATCCTACGAGCAGTACTTC. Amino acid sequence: CASSYFSGTESYEQYF.

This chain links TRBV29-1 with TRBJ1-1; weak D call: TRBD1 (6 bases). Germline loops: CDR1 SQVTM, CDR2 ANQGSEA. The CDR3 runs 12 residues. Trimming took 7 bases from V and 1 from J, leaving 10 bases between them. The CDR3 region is CSGDITNTEAFF. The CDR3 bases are TGCAGCGGGGACATAACGAACACTGAAGCTTTCTTT.

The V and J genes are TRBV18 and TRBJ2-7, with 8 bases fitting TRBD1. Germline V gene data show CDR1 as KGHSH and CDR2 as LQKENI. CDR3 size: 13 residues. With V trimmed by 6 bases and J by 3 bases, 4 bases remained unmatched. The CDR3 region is CASSLGQDYEQYF. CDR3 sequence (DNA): TGTGCCAGCTCGCTGGGACAGGACTACGAGCAGTACTTC.

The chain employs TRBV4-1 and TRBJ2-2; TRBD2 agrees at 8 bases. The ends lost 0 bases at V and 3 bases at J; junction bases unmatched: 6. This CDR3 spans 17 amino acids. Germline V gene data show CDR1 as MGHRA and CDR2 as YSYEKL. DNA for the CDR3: TGCGCCAGCAGCCAAGACGGGAGGGGGGGGTACACCGGGGAGCTGTTTTTT. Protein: CASSQDGRGGYTGELFF.

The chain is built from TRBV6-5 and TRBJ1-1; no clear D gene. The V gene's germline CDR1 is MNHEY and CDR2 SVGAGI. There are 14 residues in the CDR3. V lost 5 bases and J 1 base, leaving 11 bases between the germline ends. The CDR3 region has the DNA TGTGCCAGCAGTGGGAGTTTTCCGAACACTGAAGCTTTCTTT. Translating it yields CASSGSFPNTEAFF.

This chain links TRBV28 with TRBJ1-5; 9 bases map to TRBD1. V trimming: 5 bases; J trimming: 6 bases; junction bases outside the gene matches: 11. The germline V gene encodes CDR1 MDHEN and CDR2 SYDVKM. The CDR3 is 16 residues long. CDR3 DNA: TGTGCCAGCAGTCCAGTGGTAAGGACAGGGGTTCAGCCCCAGCATTTT. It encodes CASSPVVRTGVQPQHF.

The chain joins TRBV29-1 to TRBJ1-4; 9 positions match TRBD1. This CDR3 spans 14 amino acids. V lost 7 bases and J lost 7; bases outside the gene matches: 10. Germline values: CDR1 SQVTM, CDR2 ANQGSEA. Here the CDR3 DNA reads TGCAGCGCCAATACAGGGGGCGTGGGTGAAAAACTGTTTTTT. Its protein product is CSANTGGVGEKLFF.

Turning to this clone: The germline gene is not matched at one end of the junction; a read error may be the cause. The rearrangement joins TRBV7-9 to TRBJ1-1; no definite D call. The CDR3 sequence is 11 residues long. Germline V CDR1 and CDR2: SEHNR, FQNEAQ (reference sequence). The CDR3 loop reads CSSSPQAEAFF. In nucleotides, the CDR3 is TGTTCCAGCAGCCCCCAGGCGGAAGCTTTCTTT.

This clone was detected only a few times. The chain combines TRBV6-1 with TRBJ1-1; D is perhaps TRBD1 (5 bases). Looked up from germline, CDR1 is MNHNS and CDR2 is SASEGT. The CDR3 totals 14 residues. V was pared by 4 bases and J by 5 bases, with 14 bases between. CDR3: CASSVSGSTTEAFF. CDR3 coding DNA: TGTGCCAGCAGTGTTTCAGGGTCTACGACTGAAGCTTTCTTT.

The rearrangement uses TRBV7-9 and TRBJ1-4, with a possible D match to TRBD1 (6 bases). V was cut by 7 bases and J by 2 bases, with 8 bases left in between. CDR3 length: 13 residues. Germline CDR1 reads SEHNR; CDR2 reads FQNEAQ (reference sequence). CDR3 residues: CASNRDTNEKLFF. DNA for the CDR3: TGTGCCAGCAACAGGGACACTAATGAAAAACTGTTTTTT.

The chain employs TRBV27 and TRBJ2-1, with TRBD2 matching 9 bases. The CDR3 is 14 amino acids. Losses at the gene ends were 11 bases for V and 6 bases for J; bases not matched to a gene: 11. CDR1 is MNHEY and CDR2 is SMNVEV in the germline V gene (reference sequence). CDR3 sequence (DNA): TGTGCCGTCGGCGGCGCGGGAGGGGGCAATGAGCAGTTCTTC. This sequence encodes CAVGGAGGGNEQFF.

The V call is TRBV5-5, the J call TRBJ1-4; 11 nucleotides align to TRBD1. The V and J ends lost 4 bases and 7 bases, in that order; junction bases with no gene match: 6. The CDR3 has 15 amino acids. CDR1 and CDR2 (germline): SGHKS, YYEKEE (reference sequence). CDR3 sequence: CASSRGQGDSEKLFF. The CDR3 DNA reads TGTGCCAGCAGCAGGGGACAGGGGGATTCTGAAAAACTGTTTTTT.

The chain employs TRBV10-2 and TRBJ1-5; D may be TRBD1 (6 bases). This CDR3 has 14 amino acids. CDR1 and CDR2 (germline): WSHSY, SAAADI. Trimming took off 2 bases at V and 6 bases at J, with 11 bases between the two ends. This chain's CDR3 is CASSEPGEVQPQHF. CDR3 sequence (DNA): TGCGCCAGCAGTGAGCCAGGGGAAGTTCAGCCCCAGCATTTT.

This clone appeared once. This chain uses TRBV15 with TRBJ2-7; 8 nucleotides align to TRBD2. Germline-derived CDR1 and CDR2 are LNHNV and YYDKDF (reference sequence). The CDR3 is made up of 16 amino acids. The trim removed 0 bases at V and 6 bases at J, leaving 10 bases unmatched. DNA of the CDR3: TGTGCCACCAGCAGAGAATCGCCGGGACTAGGAACCGAGCAGTACTTC. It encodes CATSRESPGLGTEQYF.

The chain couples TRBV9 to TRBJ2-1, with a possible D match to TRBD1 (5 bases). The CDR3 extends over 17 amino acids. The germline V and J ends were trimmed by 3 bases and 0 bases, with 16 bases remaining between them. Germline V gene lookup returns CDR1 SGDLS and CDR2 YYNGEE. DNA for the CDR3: TGTGCCAGCAGCGCCAAACCCCAGGGCGGCTCCTACAATGAGCAGTTCTTC. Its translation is CASSAKPQGGSYNEQFF.